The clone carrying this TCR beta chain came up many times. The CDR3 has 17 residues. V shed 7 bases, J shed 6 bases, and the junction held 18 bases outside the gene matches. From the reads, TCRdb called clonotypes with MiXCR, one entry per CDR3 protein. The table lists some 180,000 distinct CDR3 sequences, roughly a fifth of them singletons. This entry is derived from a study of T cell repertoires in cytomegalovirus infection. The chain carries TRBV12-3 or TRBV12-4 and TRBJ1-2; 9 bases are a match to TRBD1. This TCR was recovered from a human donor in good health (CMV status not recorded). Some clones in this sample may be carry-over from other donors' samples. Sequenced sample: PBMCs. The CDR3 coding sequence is TGTGCCAGCACCCTAATTAGCAACCCGGGACAGGGAAATGGCTACACCTTC. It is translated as CASTLISNPGQGNGYTF.